This entry lists 23 T cell receptor beta chains sequenced from one sample in a study of T cells in Graves' hyperthyroidism and ophthalmopathy. It was RNA transcripts that yielded the amplified TCR beta CDR3 regions. The HTBI primer set served for first-round RT-PCR of the TCR CDR3. TCRdb independently ran MiXCR on the multiplex PCR reads; one entry per CDR3 protein. Altogether about 640,000 distinct CDR3 sequences are present, under 25% being singletons, with the ten largest covering 34%. Material for sequencing was blood. These TCRs come from a man under 40 with Graves' ophthalmopathy.

This clonotype was found many times. The CDR3 loop is CASSAETGYNNYEQYF. CDR3 coding DNA: TGTGCCAGCAGCGCCGAAACAGGGTACAACAACTACGAGCAGTACTTC. The chain carries TRBV11-2 and TRBJ2-7, with a possible D match to TRBD1 (6 bases). V was cut by 5 bases and J by 3 bases, with 20 bases left in between. The CDR3 has 16 amino acids. CDR1 is SGHAT and CDR2 is FQNNGV in the germline V gene.

This clonotype has a count of ten or more. J is TRBJ2-5 and V is TRBV20-1; 7 bases line up with TRBD2. The CDR3 length is 14 residues. The germline CDR1 and CDR2 sequences are DFQATT and SNEGSKA (reference sequence). V shed 4 bases, J shed 2 bases, and the junction held 7 bases outside the gene matches. CDR3 DNA: TGCAGTGCTACCGAGGGCGGGGGACAAGAGACCCAGTACTTC. Protein sequence: CSATEGGGQETQYF.

The chain employs TRBV20-1 and TRBJ1-1; a possible D gene is TRBD1 (6 bases). The V end lost 0 bases, the J end lost 5 bases, and 13 bases lay between the germline ends. The CDR3 runs to 14 residues. Germline values: CDR1 DFQATT, CDR2 SNEGSKA (reference sequence). CDR3 sequence reads: CSAREMGAGTEAFF. CDR3 sequence (DNA): TGCAGTGCTAGAGAGATGGGGGCGGGTACTGAAGCTTTCTTT.

The V and J genes are TRBV7-9 and TRBJ1-5; D is unclear. This CDR3 has 15 amino acids. The germline V and J ends were trimmed by 5 bases and 2 bases, with 13 bases remaining between them. CDR1 and CDR2 (germline): SEHNR, FQNEAQ (reference sequence). The CDR3 reads CASSQDSAGNQPQHF. Here the CDR3 DNA reads TGTGCCAGCAGCCAAGACTCCGCGGGCAATCAGCCCCAGCATTTT. The whole variable domain, remainder taken from reference TRBV7-9 and TRBJ1-5, is DTGVSQNPRHKITKRGQNVTFRCDPISEHNRLYWYRQTLGQGPEFLTYFQNEAQLEKSRLLSDRFSAERPKGSFSTLEIQRTEQGDSAMYLCASSQDSAGNQPQHFGDGTRLSIL.

This chain links TRBV6-1 with TRBJ2-7; the D gene could be TRBD1 or TRBD2 (5 bases each). V lost 8 bases, J lost 2 bases, and 10 bases lay in between. Germline loops: CDR1 MNHNS, CDR2 SASEGT. This CDR3 is built from 12 residues. CDR3 nucleotides: TGTGCCAGCGGGGACCAAACCTACGAGCAGTACTTC. The encoded protein is CASGDQTYEQYF.

J is TRBJ2-7 and V is TRBV9; D unresolved. The CDR3 is 14 residues long. Germline CDR1 reads SGDLS; CDR2 reads YYNGEE. The V end lost 9 bases, the J end lost 0 bases, and 16 bases lay between the germline ends. The chain's CDR3 is CATPGTDPSYEQYF. Written as DNA, the CDR3 is TGTGCCACTCCAGGTACAGACCCCTCCTACGAGCAGTACTTC.

This clonotype was counted many times. The chain has TRBV28 and TRBJ1-3, with D perhaps matching TRBD1 (5 bases). V was pared by 3 bases and J by 2 bases, with 11 bases between. The CDR3 runs 15 residues. Per germline, CDR1 MDHEN and CDR2 SYDVKM. This CDR3 reads CASSLGWGTGNTIYF. CDR3 nucleotides: TGTGCCAGCAGTTTGGGGTGGGGGACTGGAAACACCATATATTTT.

This clonotype has a count of ten or more. This chain joins TRBV7-2 and TRBJ2-7; D gene unclear. Germline loops: CDR1 SGHTA, CDR2 FQGNSA. V shed 1 base and J shed 6 bases, with 10 bases lying between them. The CDR3 is 13 amino acids. The CDR3 DNA reads as TGTGCCAGCAGCTTAGATCTAGTAGGCGAGCAGTACTTC. Translated: CASSLDLVGEQYF.

This chain joins TRBV5-1 and TRBJ2-5; possibly TRBD2 for D (7 bases). The CDR3 totals 17 residues. Germline CDR1 is SGHRS and CDR2 is YFSETQ. V was cut by 0 bases and J by 5 bases, with 20 bases left in between. The CDR3 region has the DNA TGCGCCAGCAGCTTGGGCGTCACTCGGGGGGCGCTGGAGACCCAGTACTTC. This gives the protein CASSLGVTRGALETQYF. Full variable domain (remainder filled in from reference TRBV5-1 and TRBJ2-5): KAGVTQTPRYLIKTRGQQVTLSCSPISGHRSVSWYQQTPGQGLQFLFEYFSETQRNKGNFPGRFSGRQFSNSRSEMNVSTLELGDSALYLCASSLGVTRGALETQYFGPGTRLLVL.

The V call is TRBV7-8, the J call TRBJ1-5; perhaps TRBD1 as D (5 bases). CDR1 and CDR2 from the germline V gene are SGHVS and FQNEAQ. Trimming took 5 bases from V and 9 from J, leaving 20 bases between them. The CDR3 consists of 15 residues. In nucleotides, the CDR3 is TGTGCCAGCAGCCGCCGGGACGGTGCTTTTTCGCCCCAGCATTTT. The encoded protein is CASSRRDGAFSPQHF.

This clonotype was seen more than once but under ten times. This sequence joins TRBV7-9 and TRBJ1-4, with D hard to call. V was trimmed by 4 bases and J by 0 bases, leaving 9 bases between them. The CDR3 runs to 15 residues. CDR1 SEHNR and CDR2 FQNEAQ come from the germline V gene (reference sequence). CDR3 sequence reads: CASSWLLATNEKLFF. The CDR3 DNA follows: TGTGCCAGCAGCTGGTTACTTGCAACTAATGAAAAACTGTTTTTT.

This clonotype was seen at least ten times. This sequence joins TRBV12-3 or TRBV12-4 and TRBJ2-5; the D is unclear. Trimming took off 7 bases at V and 4 bases at J, with 4 bases between the two ends. This CDR3 has 10 residues. DNA for the CDR3: TGTGCCAGCAAGCGAGAGACCCAGTACTTC. The encoded protein is CASKRETQYF.

This clonotype was counted a few times. The chain couples TRBV12-3 or TRBV12-4 to TRBJ2-4; tentative D call: TRBD1 (5 bases). This CDR3 is built from 14 residues. V lost 3 bases to trimming and J lost 8 bases, with 14 bases between them. The DNA of the CDR3 is TGTGCCAGCAGTTTGGGTCAGGGTATGGACATTCAGTACTTC. Protein sequence: CASSLGQGMDIQYF.

The rearrangement links TRBV7-9 to TRBJ2-1; possible D gene TRBD1, 5 bases. Germline values: CDR1 SEHNR, CDR2 FQNEAQ (reference sequence). The CDR3 totals 15 residues. V was clipped by 5 bases and J by 0 bases, with 11 bases between them. CDR3 amino acids: CASSPTGYSYNEQFF. CDR3 bases: TGTGCCAGCAGCCCCACAGGCTACTCCTACAATGAGCAGTTCTTC.

This clonotype was seen a few times. The chain recombines TRBV6-5 with TRBJ2-2; tentative D call: TRBD2 (6 bases). Germline CDR1 reads MNHEY; CDR2 reads SVGAGI. The V end was cut by 2 bases, the J end by 7 bases, with 14 bases between. There are 15 residues in the CDR3. The CDR3 loop is CASSYVPGVDGELFF. The CDR3, as DNA: TGTGCCAGCAGTTACGTCCCGGGAGTCGACGGGGAGCTGTTTTTT.

The CDR3 spells CASSLELGAFF. The CDR3 nucleotides read TGTGCCAGCAGCTTAGAGTTAGGAGCTTTCTTT. The rearrangement joins TRBV7-8 to TRBJ2-2; no firm D call. The J call is doubtful: the DNA matches TRBJ1-1 better. This CDR3 is 11 amino acids long. Germline CDR1 SGHVS, CDR2 FQNEAQ.

The chain links TRBV28 to TRBJ1-1; unclear D gene. CDR1 and CDR2 (germline): MDHEN, SYDVKM. The CDR3 loop spans 12 amino acids. Trimming left V 6 bases short and J 4 bases short, with 9 bases between. CDR3 loop: CASSGWITEAFF. In DNA, the CDR3 is TGTGCCAGCAGCGGCTGGATCACTGAAGCTTTCTTT.

This clonotype was seen more than once but under ten times. A much more abundant neighbour one base away suggests this may be a read error. The CDR3 ends on some other residue instead of the conserved phenylalanine or tryptophan, so this is likely a read error. The V call is TRBV12-3 or TRBV12-4, the J call TRBJ1-1, with TRBD1 as a possible D gene (6 bases). This CDR3 has 14 residues. The ends were cut back, 7 bases at V and 1 base at J, with 13 bases in the middle. CDR3 protein: CASNPGEANTEAFS. The CDR3 bases are TGTGCCAGCAACCCAGGGGAGGCGAACACTGAAGCTTTCTCT.

The rearrangement joins TRBV6-5 to TRBJ1-3; the D is unclear. The CDR3 extends over 18 amino acids. The V gene lost 0 bases and the J gene lost 2 bases, with 17 bases spanning the gap. The germline CDR1 and CDR2 sequences are MNHEY and SVGAGI. The CDR3 loop reads CASSYSNSVTDPGNTIYF. CDR3 in DNA: TGTGCCAGCAGTTACTCAAATTCGGTTACCGATCCTGGAAACACCATATATTTT.

The rearrangement uses TRBV28 and TRBJ2-7, with D perhaps TRBD2 (5 bases). The V end was cut by 7 bases, the J end by 3 bases, with 13 bases between. The CDR3 spans 13 residues. Germline CDR1 is MDHEN and CDR2 is SYDVKM. CDR3 in DNA: TGTGCCAGCACCGACACTAGTTTCTACGAGCAGTACTTC. Translating it yields CASTDTSFYEQYF.

This sequence joins TRBV19 and TRBJ2-7; 16 bases agree with TRBD2. Germline V CDR1 and CDR2: LNHDA, SQIVND (reference sequence). Trimming took 3 bases from V and 3 from J; bases not matched to a gene: 2. The CDR3 totals 16 residues. The CDR3 protein is CASSMGLAGGNYEQYF. The CDR3 DNA reads as TGTGCCAGTAGTATGGGACTAGCGGGAGGGAACTACGAGCAGTACTTC.

The chain joins TRBV7-8 to TRBJ2-2; D ambiguous. Looked up from germline, CDR1 is SGHVS and CDR2 is FQNEAQ. V was shortened by 4 bases and J by 5 bases, with 11 bases between the two germline ends. The CDR3 extends over 14 amino acids. This CDR3 reads CASSSNVGTGELFF. The CDR3 nucleotides read TGTGCCAGCAGCTCTAATGTCGGGACCGGGGAGCTGTTTTTT. Combining the CDR3 with reference TRBV7-8 and TRBJ2-2 gives the whole variable domain GAGVSQSPRYKVAKRGQDVALRCDPISGHVSLFWYQQALGQGPEFLTYFQNEAQLDKSGLPSDRFFAERPEGSVSTLKIQRTQQEDSAVYLCASSSNVGTGELFFGEGSRLTVL.

This clonotype has a handful of counts. This rearrangement joins TRBV2 to TRBJ2-7; D is unclear. Germline lookup yields CDR1 SNHLY and CDR2 FYNNEI. The V and J ends lost 3 bases and 5 bases respectively, with 14 bases between them. The CDR3 runs to 14 residues. The CDR3 protein is CASSEWPSGDEQYF. DNA of the CDR3: TGTGCCAGCAGTGAGTGGCCGTCTGGGGACGAGCAGTACTTC.